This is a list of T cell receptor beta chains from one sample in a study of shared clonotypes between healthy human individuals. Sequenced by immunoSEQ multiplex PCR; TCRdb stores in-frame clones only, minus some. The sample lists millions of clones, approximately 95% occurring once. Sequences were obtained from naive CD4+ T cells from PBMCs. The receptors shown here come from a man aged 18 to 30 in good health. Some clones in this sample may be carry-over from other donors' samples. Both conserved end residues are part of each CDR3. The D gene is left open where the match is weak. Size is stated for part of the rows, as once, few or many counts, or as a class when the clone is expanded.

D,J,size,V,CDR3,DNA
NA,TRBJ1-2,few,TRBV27,CASSSLDGAGGYTF,TGTGCCAGCAGTTCCCTGGACGGGGCCGGGGGCTACACCTTC
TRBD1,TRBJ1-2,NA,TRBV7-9,CASSFAPQGAYYGYTF,TGTGCCAGCAGCTTCGCCCCACAGGGGGCTTACTATGGCTACACCTTC
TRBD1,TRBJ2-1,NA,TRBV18,CASSPPRGLGNEQFF,TGTGCCAGCTCACCACCCAGGGGGCTAGGCAATGAGCAGTTCTTC
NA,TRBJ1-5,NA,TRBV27,CASSLIRGGQPQHF,TGTGCCAGCAGTTTGATCCGGGGAGGTCAGCCCCAGCATTTT
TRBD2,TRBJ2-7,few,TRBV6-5,CASSSTSAYEQYF,TGTGCCAGCAGTTCCACTAGCGCCTACGAGCAGTACTTC
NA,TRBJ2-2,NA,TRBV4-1,CASSQVPGQNTGELFF,TGCGCCAGCAGCCAAGTACCAGGGCAAAACACCGGGGAGCTGTTTTTT
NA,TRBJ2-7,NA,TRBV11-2,CASSSTTGFSYEQYF,TGTGCCAGCAGCTCCACGACAGGTTTCTCCTACGAGCAGTACTTC
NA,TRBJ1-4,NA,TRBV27,CASRGRGQGYNEKLFF,TGTGCCAGCAGGGGGAGAGGGCAGGGTTATAATGAAAAACTGTTTTTT
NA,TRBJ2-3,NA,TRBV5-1,CASTRLEGAPGTQYF,TGCGCCAGCACCAGACTTGAGGGAGCCCCGGGTACGCAGTATTTT
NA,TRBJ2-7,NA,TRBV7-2,CASSRPGNEQYF,TGTGCCAGCAGCCGCCCAGGGAACGAGCAGTACTTC
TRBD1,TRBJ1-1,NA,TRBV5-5,CASSIRSDRVYTEAFF,TGTGCCAGCAGCATCCGCTCGGACAGGGTGTACACTGAAGCTTTCTTT
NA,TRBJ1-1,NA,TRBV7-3,CASSRLAGNTEAFF,TGTGCCAGCAGCCGACTCGCAGGGAACACTGAAGCTTTCTTT
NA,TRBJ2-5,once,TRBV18,CASSPPTARETQYF,TGTGCCAGCTCACCACCTACAGCTCGGGAGACCCAGTACTTC
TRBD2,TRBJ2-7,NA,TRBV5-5,CASSSRLAGNYEQYF,TGTGCCAGCAGTTCCCGACTAGCGGGAAACTACGAGCAGTACTTC
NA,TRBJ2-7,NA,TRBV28,CASSLSRFSYEQYF,TGTGCCAGCAGTTTATCGCGGTTCTCCTACGAGCAGTACTTC
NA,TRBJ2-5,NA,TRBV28,CATLPQGRPGETQYF,TGTGCCACCCTCCCACAGGGCCGCCCGGGTGAGACCCAGTACTTC
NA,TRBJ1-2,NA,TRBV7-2,CASSLGLTYYGYTF,TGTGCCAGCAGCTTGGGGCTAACTTACTATGGCTACACCTTC
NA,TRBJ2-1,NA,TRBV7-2,CASSLVATRSGGNEQFF,TGTGCCAGCAGCTTAGTGGCTACACGGTCCGGGGGCAATGAGCAGTTCTTC
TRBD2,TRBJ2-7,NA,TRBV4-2,CASSLGLAEGVYEQYF,TGTGCCAGCAGCCTCGGACTAGCGGAGGGGGTATACGAGCAGTACTTC
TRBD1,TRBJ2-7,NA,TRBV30,CAWSWDRGLDEQYF,TGTGCCTGGAGTTGGGACAGGGGGCTGGACGAGCAGTACTTC
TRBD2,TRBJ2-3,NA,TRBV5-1,CASTDPLAGGTDTQYF,TGCGCCAGCACCGACCCACTAGCGGGAGGCACAGATACGCAGTATTTT
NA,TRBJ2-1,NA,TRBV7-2,CASSLAGGYYNEQFF,TGTGCCAGCAGCTTAGCGGGAGGCTACTACAATGAGCAGTTCTTC
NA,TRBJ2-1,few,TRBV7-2,CASGLGGILNEQFF,TGTGCCAGCGGCCTTGGGGGGATCCTTAATGAGCAGTTCTTC
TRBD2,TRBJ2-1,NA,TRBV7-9,CASSLGLAVYNEQFF,TGTGCCAGCAGCTTAGGGCTAGCGGTCTACAATGAGCAGTTCTTC
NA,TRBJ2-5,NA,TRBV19,CASSNSKETQYF,TGTGCCAGTAGTAACAGCAAAGAGACCCAGTACTTC
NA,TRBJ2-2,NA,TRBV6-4,CASSRELSGELFF,TGTGCCAGCAGCCGGGAGTTGTCCGGGGAGCTGTTTTTT
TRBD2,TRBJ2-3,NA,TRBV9,CASSVAGGRTDTQYF,TGTGCCAGCAGCGTAGCGGGAGGACGCACAGATACGCAGTATTTT
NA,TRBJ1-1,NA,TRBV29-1,CSVTQVGTEAFF,TGCAGCGTGACACAGGTGGGCACTGAAGCTTTCTTT
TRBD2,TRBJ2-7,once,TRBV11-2,CASSPGAGVGYEQYF,TGTGCCAGCAGCCCCGGGGCGGGAGTAGGGTACGAGCAGTACTTC